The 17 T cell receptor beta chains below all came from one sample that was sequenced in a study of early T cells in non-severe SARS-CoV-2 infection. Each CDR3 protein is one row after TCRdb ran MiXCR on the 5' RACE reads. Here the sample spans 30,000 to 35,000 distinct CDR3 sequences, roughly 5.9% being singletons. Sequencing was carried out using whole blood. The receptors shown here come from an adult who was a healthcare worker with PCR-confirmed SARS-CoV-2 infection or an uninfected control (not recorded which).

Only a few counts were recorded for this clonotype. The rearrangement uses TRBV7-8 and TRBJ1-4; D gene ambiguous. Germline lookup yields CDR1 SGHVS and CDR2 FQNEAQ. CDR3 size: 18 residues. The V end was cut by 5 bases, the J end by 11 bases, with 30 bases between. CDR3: CASSPSGGGPGLREKLFF. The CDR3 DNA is TGTGCCAGCAGCCCTTCCGGAGGAGGCCCCGGATTGAGAGAGAAACTGTTTTTT. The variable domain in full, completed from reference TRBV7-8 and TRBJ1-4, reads GAGVSQSPRYKVAKRGQDVALRCDPISGHVSLFWYQQALGQGPEFLTYFQNEAQLDKSGLPSDRFFAERPEGSVSTLKIQRTQQEDSAVYLCASSPSGGGPGLREKLFFGSGTQLSVL.

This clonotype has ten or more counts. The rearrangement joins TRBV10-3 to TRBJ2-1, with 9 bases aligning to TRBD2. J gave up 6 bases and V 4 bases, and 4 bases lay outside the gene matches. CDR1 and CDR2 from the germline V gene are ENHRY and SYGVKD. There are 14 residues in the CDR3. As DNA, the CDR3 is TGTGCCATCAGTGTCGCGGGAGGGGGCAATGAGCAGTTCTTC. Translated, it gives CAISVAGGGNEQFF.

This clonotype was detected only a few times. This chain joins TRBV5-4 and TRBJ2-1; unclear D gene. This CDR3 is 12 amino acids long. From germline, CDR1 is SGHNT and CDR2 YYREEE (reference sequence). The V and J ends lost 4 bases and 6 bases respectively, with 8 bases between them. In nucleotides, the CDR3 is TGTGCCAGCAGCCAACCTAGCAATGAGCAGTTCTTC. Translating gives CASSQPSNEQFF.

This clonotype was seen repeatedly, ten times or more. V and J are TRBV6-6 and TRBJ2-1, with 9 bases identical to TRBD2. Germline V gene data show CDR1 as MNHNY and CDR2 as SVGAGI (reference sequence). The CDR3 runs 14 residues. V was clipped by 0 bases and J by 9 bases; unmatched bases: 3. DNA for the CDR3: TGTGCCAGCAGTTACTCTAGCGGGAGTTTTGAGCAGTTCTTC. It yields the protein CASSYSSGSFEQFF.

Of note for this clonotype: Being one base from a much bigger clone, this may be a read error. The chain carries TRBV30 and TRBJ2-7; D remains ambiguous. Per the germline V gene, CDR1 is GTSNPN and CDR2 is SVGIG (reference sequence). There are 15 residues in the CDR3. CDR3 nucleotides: TGTGCCTGGGGTGTATTGGGATCTGGCTCCTACGAGCAGTACGTC. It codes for CAWGVLGSGSYEQYV.

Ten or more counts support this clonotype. The CDR3 nucleotides are TGTGCCAGCAGTTTAGGGTCTCCTCGGGGCACAGATACGCAGTATTTT. Its translation: CASSLGSPRGTDTQYF. The chain is built from TRBV6-5 and TRBJ2-3; D is unresolved. The V and J ends lost 4 bases and 1 base respectively, with 15 bases between them. The CDR3 loop spans 16 amino acids. The germline V gene encodes CDR1 MNHEY and CDR2 SVGAGI.

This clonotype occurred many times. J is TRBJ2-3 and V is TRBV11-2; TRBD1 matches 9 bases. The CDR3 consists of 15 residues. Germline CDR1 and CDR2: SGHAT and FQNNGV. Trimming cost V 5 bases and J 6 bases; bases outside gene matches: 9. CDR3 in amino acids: CASSRPTGGSDTQYF. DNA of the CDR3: TGTGCCAGCAGCCGCCCGACAGGGGGATCGGATACGCAGTATTTT.

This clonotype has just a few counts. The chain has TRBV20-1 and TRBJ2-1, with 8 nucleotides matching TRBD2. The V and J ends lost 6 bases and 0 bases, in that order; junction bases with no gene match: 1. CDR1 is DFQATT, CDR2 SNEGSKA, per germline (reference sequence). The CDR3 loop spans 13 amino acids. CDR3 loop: CSASGSSYNEQFF. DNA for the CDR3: TGCAGTGCAAGCGGGAGCTCCTACAATGAGCAGTTCTTC.

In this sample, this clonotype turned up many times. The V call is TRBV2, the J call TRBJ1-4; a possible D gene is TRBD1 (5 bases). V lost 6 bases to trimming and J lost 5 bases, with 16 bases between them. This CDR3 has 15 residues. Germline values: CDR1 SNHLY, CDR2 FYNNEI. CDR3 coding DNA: TGTGCCAGCAGGGCCGAGCAGGGTTGGAATGAAAAACTGTTTTTT. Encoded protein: CASRAEQGWNEKLFF.

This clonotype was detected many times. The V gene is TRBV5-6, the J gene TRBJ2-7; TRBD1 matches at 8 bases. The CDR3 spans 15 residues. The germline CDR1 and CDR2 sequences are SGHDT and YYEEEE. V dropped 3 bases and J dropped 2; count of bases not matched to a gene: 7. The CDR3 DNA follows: TGTGCCAGCAGCTCAGGACAGGGCTACACCTACGAGCAGTACTTC. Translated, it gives CASSSGQGYTYEQYF.

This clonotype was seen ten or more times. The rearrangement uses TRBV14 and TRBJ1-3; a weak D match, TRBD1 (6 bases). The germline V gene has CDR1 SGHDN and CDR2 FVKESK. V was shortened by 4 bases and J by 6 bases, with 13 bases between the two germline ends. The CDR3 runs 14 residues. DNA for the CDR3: TGTGCCAGCAGCCCTACGGGACACATAAACACCATATATTTT. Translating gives CASSPTGHINTIYF. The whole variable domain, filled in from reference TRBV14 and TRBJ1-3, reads EAGVTQFPSHSVIEKGQTVTLRCDPISGHDNLYWYRRVMGKEIKFLLHFVKESKQDESGMPNNRFLAERTGGTYSTLKVQPAELEDSGVYFCASSPTGHINTIYFGEGSWLTVV.

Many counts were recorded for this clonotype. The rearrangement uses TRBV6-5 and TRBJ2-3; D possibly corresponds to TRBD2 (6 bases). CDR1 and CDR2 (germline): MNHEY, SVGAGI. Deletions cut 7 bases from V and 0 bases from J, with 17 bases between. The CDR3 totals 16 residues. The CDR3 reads CASTSNGRGSTDTQYF. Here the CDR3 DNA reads TGTGCCAGCACCTCTAATGGGCGGGGCAGCACAGATACGCAGTATTTT.

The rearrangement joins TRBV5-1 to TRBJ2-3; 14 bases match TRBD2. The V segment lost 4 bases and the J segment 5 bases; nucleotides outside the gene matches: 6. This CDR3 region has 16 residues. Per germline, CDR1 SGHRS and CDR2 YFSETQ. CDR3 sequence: CASSGGGTSGRDTQYF. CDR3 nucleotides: TGCGCCAGCAGCGGAGGAGGGACTAGCGGGAGAGATACGCAGTATTTT.

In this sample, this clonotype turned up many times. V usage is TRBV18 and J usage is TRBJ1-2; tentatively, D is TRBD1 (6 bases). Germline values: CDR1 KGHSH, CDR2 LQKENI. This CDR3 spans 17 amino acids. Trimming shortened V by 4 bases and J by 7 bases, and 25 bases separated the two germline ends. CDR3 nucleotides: TGTGCCAGCTCACTATCTTCCGACGGGGGCTGGGCTGGTGGCTACACCTTC. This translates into CASSLSSDGGWAGGYTF.

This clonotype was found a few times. CDR3 sequence (DNA): TGTGCCAGCAGCGTAAGGGCTCGATCGGCTCCGACTAGCGGGAGGATTTCGAATGAGCAGTTCTTC. This sequence encodes CASSVRARSAPTSGRISNEQFF. This chain links TRBV9 with TRBJ2-1; TRBD2 agrees at 13 bases. The germline gives CDR1 SGDLS, CDR2 YYNGEE. V lost 1 base, J lost 7 bases, and 23 bases stayed unmatched. CDR3 length: 22 residues.

CDR3 sequence: CSARDPGRGRGFGNQPQHF. CDR3 in DNA: TGCAGTGCTAGAGATCCGGGCAGGGGGCGCGGGTTTGGCAATCAGCCCCAGCATTTT. This rearrangement joins TRBV20-1 to TRBJ1-5; 8 nucleotides match TRBD1. Germline CDR1 DFQATT, CDR2 SNEGSKA (reference sequence). J lost 2 bases, V lost 0 bases, and 15 bases had no gene match. The CDR3 sequence is 19 residues long.

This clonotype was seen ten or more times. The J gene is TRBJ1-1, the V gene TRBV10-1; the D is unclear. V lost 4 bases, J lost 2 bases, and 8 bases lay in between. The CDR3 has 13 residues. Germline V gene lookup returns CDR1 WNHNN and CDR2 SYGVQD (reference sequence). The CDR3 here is CASSGGPNTEAFF. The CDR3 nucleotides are TGCGCCAGCAGTGGGGGTCCCAACACTGAAGCTTTCTTT.